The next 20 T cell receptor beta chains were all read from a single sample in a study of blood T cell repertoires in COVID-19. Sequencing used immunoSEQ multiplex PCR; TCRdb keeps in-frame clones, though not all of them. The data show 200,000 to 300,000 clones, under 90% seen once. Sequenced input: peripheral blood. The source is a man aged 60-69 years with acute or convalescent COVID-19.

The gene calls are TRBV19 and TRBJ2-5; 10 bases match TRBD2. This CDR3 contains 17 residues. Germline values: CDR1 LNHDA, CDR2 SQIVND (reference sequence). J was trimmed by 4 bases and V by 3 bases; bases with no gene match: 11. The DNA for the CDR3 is TGTGCCAGTAGTATTAACGGGATGTCTAGCGGGAGAGAGACCCAGTACTTC. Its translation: CASSINGMSSGRETQYF.

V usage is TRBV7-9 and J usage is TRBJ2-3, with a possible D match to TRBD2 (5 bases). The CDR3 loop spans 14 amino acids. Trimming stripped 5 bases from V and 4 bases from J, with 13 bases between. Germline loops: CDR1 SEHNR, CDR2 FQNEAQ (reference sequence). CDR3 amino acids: CASSPPGKADTQYF. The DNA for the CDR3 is TGTGCCAGCAGCCCCCCGGGGAAGGCAGATACGCAGTATTTT.

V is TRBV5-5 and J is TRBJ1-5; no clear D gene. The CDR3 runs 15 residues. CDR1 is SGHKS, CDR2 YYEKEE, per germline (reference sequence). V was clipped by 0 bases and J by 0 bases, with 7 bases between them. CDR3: CASSLDLDSNQPQHF. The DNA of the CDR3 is TGTGCCAGCAGCTTGGACTTAGATAGCAATCAGCCCCAGCATTTT.

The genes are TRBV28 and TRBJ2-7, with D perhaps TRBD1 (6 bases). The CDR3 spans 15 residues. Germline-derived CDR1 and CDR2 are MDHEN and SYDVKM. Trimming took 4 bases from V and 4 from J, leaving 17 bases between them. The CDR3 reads CASSYTGTRLYEQYF. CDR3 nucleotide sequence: TGTGCCAGCAGTTACACCGGGACACGATTGTACGAGCAGTACTTC.

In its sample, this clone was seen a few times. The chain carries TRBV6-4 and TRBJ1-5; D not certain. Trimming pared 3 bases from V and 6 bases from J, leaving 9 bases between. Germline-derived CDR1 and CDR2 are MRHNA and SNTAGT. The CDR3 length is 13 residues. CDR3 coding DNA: TGTGCCAGCAGTGAACAGACCGGTCAGCCCCAGCATTTT. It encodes CASSEQTGQPQHF.

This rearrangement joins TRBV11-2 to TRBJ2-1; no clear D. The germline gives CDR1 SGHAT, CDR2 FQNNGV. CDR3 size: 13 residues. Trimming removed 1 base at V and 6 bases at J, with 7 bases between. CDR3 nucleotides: TGTGCCAGCAGCTTAGGGTCCAGCAATGAGCAGTTCTTC. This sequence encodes CASSLGSSNEQFF.

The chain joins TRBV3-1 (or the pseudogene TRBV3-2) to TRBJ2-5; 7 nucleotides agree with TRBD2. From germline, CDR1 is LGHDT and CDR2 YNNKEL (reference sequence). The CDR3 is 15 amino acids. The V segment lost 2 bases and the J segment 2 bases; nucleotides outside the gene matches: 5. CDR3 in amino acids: CASSQLAERQETQYF. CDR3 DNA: TGTGCCAGCAGCCAACTAGCGGAGAGACAAGAGACCCAGTACTTC.

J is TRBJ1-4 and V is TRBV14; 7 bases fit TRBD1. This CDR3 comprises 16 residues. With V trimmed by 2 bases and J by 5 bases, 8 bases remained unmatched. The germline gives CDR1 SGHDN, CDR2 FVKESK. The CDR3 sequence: CASSQPGQERNEKLFF. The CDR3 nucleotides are TGTGCCAGCAGCCAACCTGGACAGGAAAGGAATGAAAAACTGTTTTTT.

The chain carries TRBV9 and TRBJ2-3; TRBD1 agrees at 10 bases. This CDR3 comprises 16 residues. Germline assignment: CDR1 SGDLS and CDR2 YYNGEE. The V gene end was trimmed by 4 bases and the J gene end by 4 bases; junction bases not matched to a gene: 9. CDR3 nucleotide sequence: TGTGCCAGCAGCATGGGGACAGGGGTGGGGGCAGATACGCAGTATTTT. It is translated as CASSMGTGVGADTQYF.

The CDR3 sequence is CASSAATGVQETQYF. CDR3 DNA sequence: TGTGCCAGCAGCGCCGCGACAGGGGTTCAAGAGACCCAGTACTTC. V usage is TRBV9 and J usage is TRBJ2-5, with TRBD1 matching over 8 bases. The length of the CDR3 is 15 residues. Trimming removed 3 bases from V and 2 bases from J; junction bases left unmatched: 6. Germline assignment: CDR1 SGDLS and CDR2 YYNGEE.

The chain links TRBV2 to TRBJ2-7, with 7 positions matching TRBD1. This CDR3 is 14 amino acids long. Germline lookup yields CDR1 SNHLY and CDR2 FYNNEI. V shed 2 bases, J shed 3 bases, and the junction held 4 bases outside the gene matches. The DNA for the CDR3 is TGTGCCAGCAGTGAACAGGGGGTCGGCTACGAGCAGTACTTC. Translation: CASSEQGVGYEQYF.

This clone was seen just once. In DNA, the CDR3 is TGTGCCAGCAGCCAAGATGCAGGTGGACTAGCGGGAGCCGAGCAGTACTTC. This sequence encodes CASSQDAGGLAGAEQYF. The chain links TRBV4-2 to TRBJ2-7; 13 bases align to TRBD2. CDR1 is LGHNA and CDR2 is YNFKEQ in the germline V gene. After removal of 0 bases from V and 6 bases from J, the junction contained 8 bases not matched to a gene. The CDR3 contains 17 residues.

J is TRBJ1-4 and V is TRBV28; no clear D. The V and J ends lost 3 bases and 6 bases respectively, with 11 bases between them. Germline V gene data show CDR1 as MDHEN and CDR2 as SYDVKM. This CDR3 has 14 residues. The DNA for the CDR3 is TGTGCCAGCAGTTTGCCCGGGAAAGATGAAAAACTGTTTTTT. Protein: CASSLPGKDEKLFF.

This CDR3 is CASSYRTVRQETQYF. The CDR3 DNA reads as TGTGCCAGCAGTTACCGGACAGTCCGACAAGAGACCCAGTACTTC. V gene TRBV6-5 combines with J gene TRBJ2-5; a weak D match, TRBD1 (6 bases). Germline lookup yields CDR1 MNHEY and CDR2 SVGAGI. This CDR3 contains 15 residues. Trimming removed 2 bases at V and 2 bases at J, with 12 bases between.

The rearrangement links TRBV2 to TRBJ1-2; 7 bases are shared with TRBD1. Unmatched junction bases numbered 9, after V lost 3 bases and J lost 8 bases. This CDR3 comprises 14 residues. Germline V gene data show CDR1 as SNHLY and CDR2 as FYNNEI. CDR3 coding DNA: TGTGCCAGCAGTGACTGGGTGGGGACAGTAGGCTACACCTTC. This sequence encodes CASSDWVGTVGYTF.

The CDR3: CASSQETGAYEQYF. In DNA form, the CDR3 reads TGTGCCAGCAGCCAAGAGACAGGAGCCTACGAGCAGTACTTC. The V call is TRBV3-1 (or the pseudogene TRBV3-2), the J call TRBJ2-7; weak D call: TRBD1 (6 bases). Germline-derived CDR1 and CDR2 are LGHDT and YNNKEL (reference sequence). This CDR3 is 14 amino acids long. Between the trimmed V and J ends, which lost 0 bases and 2 bases, there was a span of 8 bases.

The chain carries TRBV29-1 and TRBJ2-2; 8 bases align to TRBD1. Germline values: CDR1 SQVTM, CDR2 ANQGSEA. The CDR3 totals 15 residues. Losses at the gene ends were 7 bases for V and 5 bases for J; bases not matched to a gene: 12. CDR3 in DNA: TGCAGCGCCCTCCTAGGACAGGGAAGGACCGGGGAGCTGTTTTTT. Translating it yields CSALLGQGRTGELFF.

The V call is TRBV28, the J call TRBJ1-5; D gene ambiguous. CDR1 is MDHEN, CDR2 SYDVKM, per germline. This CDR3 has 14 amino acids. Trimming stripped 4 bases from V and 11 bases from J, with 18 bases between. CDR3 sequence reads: CASSSPGGVESQHF. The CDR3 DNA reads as TGTGCCAGCAGTTCCCCCGGCGGGGTAGAGTCCCAGCATTTT.

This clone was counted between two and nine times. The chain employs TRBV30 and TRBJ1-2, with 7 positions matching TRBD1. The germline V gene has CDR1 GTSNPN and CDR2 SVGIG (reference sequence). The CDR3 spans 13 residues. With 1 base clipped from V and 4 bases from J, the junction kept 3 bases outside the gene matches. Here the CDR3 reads CAWSGQGGYGYTF. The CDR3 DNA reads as TGTGCCTGGAGTGGACAGGGTGGCTATGGCTACACCTTC.

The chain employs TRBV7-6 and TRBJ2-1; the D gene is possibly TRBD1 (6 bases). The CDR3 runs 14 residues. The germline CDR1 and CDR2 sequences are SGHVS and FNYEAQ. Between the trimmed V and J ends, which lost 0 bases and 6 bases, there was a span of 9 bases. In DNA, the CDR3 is TGTGCCAGCAGCTTAGCGGGGGCCCCCAATGAGCAGTTCTTC. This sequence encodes CASSLAGAPNEQFF.